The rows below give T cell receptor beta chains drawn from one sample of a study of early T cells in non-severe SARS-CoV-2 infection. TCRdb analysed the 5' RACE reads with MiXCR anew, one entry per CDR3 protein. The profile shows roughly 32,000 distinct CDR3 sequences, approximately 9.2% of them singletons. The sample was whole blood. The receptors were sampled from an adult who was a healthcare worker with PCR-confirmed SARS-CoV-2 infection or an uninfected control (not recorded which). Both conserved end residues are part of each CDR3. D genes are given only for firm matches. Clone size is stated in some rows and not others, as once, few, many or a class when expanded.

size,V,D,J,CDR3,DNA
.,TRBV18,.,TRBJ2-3,CASSPPRAGVADTQYF,TGTGCCAGCTCACCACCTCGGGCAGGGGTCGCAGATACGCAGTATTTT
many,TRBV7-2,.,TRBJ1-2,CASSLARRSTYGYTF,TGTGCCAGCAGCTTAGCAAGGCGATCGACCTATGGCTACACCTTC
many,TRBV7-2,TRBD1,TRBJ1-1,CASSLQGGLGNTEAFF,TGTGCCAGCAGCTTGCAAGGGGGCTTGGGGAACACTGAAGCTTTCTTT
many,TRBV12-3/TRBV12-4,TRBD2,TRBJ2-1,CASRSLAGGNEQFF,TGTGCCAGCAGGTCACTAGCGGGGGGAAATGAGCAGTTCTTC
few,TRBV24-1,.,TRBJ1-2,CATSQDGYGYTF,TGTGCCACCAGTCAGGACGGCTATGGCTACACCTTC
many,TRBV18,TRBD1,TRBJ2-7,CASSPGTGGYYEQYF,TGTGCCAGCTCACCCGGGACAGGGGGCTACTACGAGCAGTACTTC
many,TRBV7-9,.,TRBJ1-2,CASSPLAGNYGYTF,TGTGCCAGCAGCCCCCTGGCGGGGAATTATGGCTACACCTTC
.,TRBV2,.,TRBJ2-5,CASSKRPRDNQETQYF,TGTGCCAGCAGCAAACGACCCAGGGACAACCAAGAGACCCAGTACTTC
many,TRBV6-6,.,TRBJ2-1,CASSYSGNEQFF,TGTGCCAGCAGTTACTCGGGGAATGAGCAGTTCTTC
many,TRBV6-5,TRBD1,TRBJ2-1,CASSYSGTGGYEQFF,TGTGCCAGCAGTTACTCCGGGACAGGGGGCTATGAGCAGTTCTTC
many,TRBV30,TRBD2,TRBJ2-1,CAWSGDLGLAGEQFF,TGTGCCTGGAGTGGGGACCTGGGACTAGCGGGGGAGCAGTTCTTC
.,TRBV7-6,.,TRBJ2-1,CASSLTLQGSDEQFF,TGTGCCAGCAGCTTAACCCTACAGGGTTCCGATGAGCAGTTCTTC
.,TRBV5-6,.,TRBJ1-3,CASSLLRTVSGNTIYF,TGTGCCAGCAGCTTGCTTCGGACAGTCTCTGGAAACACCATATATTTT